This T cell receptor (beta chain) is from a study of CD8+ T cells in alopecia areata. V was cut by 7 bases and J by 2 bases, with 18 bases left in between. CDR1 and CDR2 from the germline V gene are SNHLY and FYNNEI. The CDR3 has 15 amino acids. cDNA prepared by RNA extraction and subsequent reverse transcription served as the template for sequencing. Method: immunoSEQ multiplex PCR; TCRdb's copy keeps in-frame clones and lacks some. This table holds fewer than 150,000 clones, around three fifths found once. Noted treatment: oral pan-JAK inhibitor, 5-10 mg twice daily. The chain couples TRBV2 to TRBJ2-7; no firm D call. The sequenced sample was CD4+ T cells sorted from blood, obtained at week 24, from a patient treated with tofacitinib. The clonotype comes from a human donor with alopecia areata. The chain's CDR3 is CASNTAGLGPYEQYF. Here the CDR3 DNA reads TGTGCCAGCAATACGGCAGGCCTAGGGCCCTACGAGCAGTACTTC.